Detailed here is one TCR beta chain. Authors' analysis steps: Nucleated cell number was recorded as an estimate derived from reference gene primer amplification. Clones were read by immunoSEQ multiplex PCR, and TCRdb kept only the in-frame ones, dropping some. V, J and clone size are those of that table, while D and trimming were read from the DNA. Among 180,000 or so clones listed, roughly nine tenths were seen once. The cohort comprised adults aged roughly 18 to 90 years residing in 24 US areas. Participant reports of clinical history set cohort assignment. The sample comes from a study of blood T cell repertoires in COVID-19. Turning to the study itself: Sites in the United States, Italy and Spain provided acute and convalescent COVID-19 samples.

V lost 7 bases to trimming and J lost 4 bases; unmatched junction nucleotides: 1. Germline CDR1 reads LNHDA; CDR2 reads SQIVND (reference sequence). The CDR3 length is 13 residues. The chain combines TRBV19 with TRBJ2-2, with 9 bases identical to TRBD2. This clonotype was obtained from a woman in her thirties or forties with acute COVID-19. The sample was PBMCs or T cells enriched from blood (not recorded which). CDR3 residues: CASTGLATGELFF. CDR3 DNA: TGTGCCAGTACGGGACTAGCCACCGGGGAGCTGTTTTTT.